This passage covers 15 T cell receptor beta chains from one sample sequenced in a study of cytomegalovirus exposure and HLA in healthy donors. The primer mix had 60 Vbeta and 13 Jbeta primers. Sequenced by immunoSEQ multiplex PCR; TCRdb stores in-frame clones only, minus some. The top ten clones hold approximately 6.9% of a sample with about 160,000 clones, 65% to 85% of them seen once. Specimen: PBMCs. These receptors were obtained from a man between 35 and 55 years old in good health and CMV-seropositive.

The chain recombines TRBV29-1 with TRBJ2-2; TRBD2 is a possible D gene (5 bases). This CDR3 is 14 amino acids long. From germline, CDR1 is SQVTM and CDR2 ANQGSEA. The V end was cut by 1 base, the J end by 3 bases, with 9 bases between. CDR3 DNA sequence: TGCAGCGTTGAAGTCAGGCGGGACACCGGGGAGCTGTTTTTT. Its translation: CSVEVRRDTGELFF.

In this sample, this clone turned up a few times. The chain employs TRBV5-1 and TRBJ2-7; TRBD2 agrees at 12 bases. The germline CDR1 and CDR2 sequences are SGHRS and YFSETQ. The CDR3 extends over 13 amino acids. Unmatched junction bases numbered 3, after V lost 6 bases and J lost 5 bases. The DNA for the CDR3 is TGCGCCAGCATGCTAGCGGGGGGGCACGAGCAGTACTTC. Protein sequence: CASMLAGGHEQYF.

The chain joins TRBV7-2 to TRBJ1-5; D remains unclear. Deletions cut 2 bases from V and 3 bases from J, with 8 bases between. The CDR3 has 14 amino acids. CDR1 and CDR2 (germline): SGHTA, FQGNSA. CDR3 in amino acids: CASSLTSSNQPQHF. The CDR3, as DNA: TGTGCCAGCAGCTTAACGAGTTCCAATCAGCCCCAGCATTTT.

The V and J genes are TRBV9 and TRBJ2-5, with D uncertain. Near its end, the DNA agrees better with TRBJ2-7, so the J call may be wrong. CDR3 size: 15 residues. The germline V gene encodes CDR1 SGDLS and CDR2 YYNGEE. The CDR3 spells CASSLSPTPTYEQYF. Here the CDR3 DNA reads TGTGCCAGCAGCCTATCTCCGACACCTACCTACGAGCAGTACTTC.

The chain combines TRBV19 with TRBJ2-3; a weak D match, TRBD2 (6 bases). CDR3 size: 13 residues. Trimming stripped 10 bases from V and 0 bases from J, with 11 bases between. From germline, CDR1 is LNHDA and CDR2 SQIVND (reference sequence). The CDR3 loop is CATAGSSTDTQYF. Here the CDR3 DNA reads TGTGCCACTGCGGGGTCTAGCACAGATACGCAGTATTTT. Using reference TRBV19 and TRBJ2-3 for the parts outside the CDR3, the full variable domain is DGGITQSPKYLFRKEGQNVTLSCEQNLNHDAMYWYRQDPGQGLRLIYYSQIVNDFQKGDIAEGYSVSREKKESFPLTVTSAQKNPTAFYLCATAGSSTDTQYFGPGTRLTVL.

The J gene is TRBJ1-3, the V gene TRBV23-1; perhaps TRBD1 as D (5 bases). TRBV23-1 carries the ORF label, with uncertain function. Trimming cost V 2 bases and J 2 bases, with 16 bases left between them. CDR3 length: 17 residues. Here the CDR3 reads CASSQGGNRFTGNTIYF. The CDR3 coding sequence is TGCGCCAGCAGTCAAGGGGGGAATAGGTTTACTGGAAACACCATATATTTT.

The chain carries TRBV6-1 and TRBJ1-1; TRBD1 matches 7 bases. V shed 6 bases, J shed 8 bases, and the junction held 3 bases outside the gene matches. Germline V gene lookup returns CDR1 MNHNS and CDR2 SASEGT. The CDR3 is 11 residues long. The CDR3 here is CASSGTAEAFF. The CDR3, as DNA: TGTGCCAGCAGCGGGACAGCAGAAGCTTTCTTT.

This clone was counted only a few times. The rearrangement uses TRBV7-9 and TRBJ2-3; maybe TRBD2 (5 bases). Germline values: CDR1 SEHNR, CDR2 FQNEAQ (reference sequence). The CDR3 covers 11 residues. The V end lost 6 bases, the J end lost 5 bases, and 6 bases lay between the germline ends. CDR3 sequence: CASSGGDTQYF. CDR3 nucleotides: TGTGCCAGCAGTGGAGGAGATACGCAGTATTTT.

This chain connects TRBV7-9 to TRBJ1-1; D might be TRBD1 (6 bases). Trimming pared 5 bases from V and 1 base from J, leaving 11 bases between. Germline CDR1 is SEHNR and CDR2 is FQNEAQ (reference sequence). CDR3 length: 14 residues. DNA of the CDR3: TGTGCCAGCAGCCTTGACAGGCCGAACACTGAAGCTTTCTTT. It translates to CASSLDRPNTEAFF.

J is TRBJ2-7 and V is TRBV9; a possible D gene is TRBD2 (5 bases). This CDR3 has 13 amino acids. In germline, CDR1 is SGDLS, CDR2 YYNGEE. The ends were cut back, 3 bases at V and 3 bases at J, with 10 bases in the middle. The CDR3 DNA reads as TGTGCCAGCAGCGCGGACGGGAACTACGAGCAGTACTTC. This gives the protein CASSADGNYEQYF.

A word on this clone: The CDR3 ends on some other residue instead of the conserved phenylalanine or tryptophan, so this is likely a read error. The V call is TRBV10-3, the J call TRBJ2-7; no clear D. V lost 5 bases to trimming and J lost 1 base, with 12 bases between them. The length of the CDR3 is 14 residues. CDR1 and CDR2 from the germline V gene are ENHRY and SYGVKD. The CDR3: CAISPDTSSYEQYL. The CDR3 bases are TGTGCCATCAGTCCCGACACGTCTTCCTACGAGCAGTACCTC.

The gene calls are TRBV29-1 and TRBJ2-5, with a weak D call TRBD1 (6 bases). V was shortened by 0 bases and J by 2 bases, with 16 bases between the two germline ends. The germline CDR1 and CDR2 sequences are SQVTM and ANQGSEA. The CDR3 sequence is 16 residues long. The DNA for the CDR3 is TGCAGCGTTGAAGAAAGTAGGGGGAAAGGACAAGAGACCCAGTACTTC. Residues: CSVEESRGKGQETQYF.

This chain links TRBV5-5 with TRBJ1-1, with TRBD1 matching 9 bases. Unmatched junction bases numbered 11, after V lost 5 bases and J lost 6 bases. There are 15 residues in the CDR3. Germline V gene sequence: CDR1 SGHKS, CDR2 YYEKEE (reference sequence). DNA of the CDR3: TGTGCCAGCAGTAGAGCATCCGGACAGGGGCCTGAAGCTTTCTTT. It translates to CASSRASGQGPEAFF.

The gene calls are TRBV27 and TRBJ2-7; TRBD1 matches at 12 bases. J gave up 7 bases and V 5 bases, and 6 bases lay outside the gene matches. This CDR3 contains 14 residues. Germline CDR1 and CDR2: MNHEY and SMNVEV (reference sequence). This chain's CDR3 is CASSPGQGAPEQYF. The CDR3 DNA is TGTGCCAGCAGTCCGGGACAGGGGGCCCCAGAGCAGTACTTC.

In DNA, the CDR3 is TGTGCCAGCTCCCGTGCGGGGGACACTGAAGCTTTCTTT. Translated, it gives CASSRAGDTEAFF. The gene calls are TRBV6-1 and TRBJ1-1, with D tentatively TRBD1 (5 bases). Germline V lookup: CDR1 MNHNS, CDR2 SASEGT. The CDR3 extends over 13 amino acids. The V and J ends lost 8 bases and 3 bases respectively, with 13 bases between them.